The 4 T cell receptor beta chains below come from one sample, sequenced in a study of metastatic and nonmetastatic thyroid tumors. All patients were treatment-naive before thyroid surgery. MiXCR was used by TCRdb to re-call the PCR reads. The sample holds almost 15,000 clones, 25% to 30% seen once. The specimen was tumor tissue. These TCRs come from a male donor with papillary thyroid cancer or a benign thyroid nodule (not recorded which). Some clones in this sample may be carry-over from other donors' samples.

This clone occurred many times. The CDR3 bases are TGTGCCAGCAGATGGGGACTAGCTGACGGGGAGCTGTTTTTT. This sequence encodes CASRWGLADGELFF. This chain joins TRBV2 and TRBJ2-2; 9 nucleotides align to TRBD2. The CDR3 extends over 14 amino acids. The V gene's germline CDR1 is SNHLY and CDR2 FYNNEI. J was trimmed by 7 bases and V by 6 bases; bases with no gene match: 6.

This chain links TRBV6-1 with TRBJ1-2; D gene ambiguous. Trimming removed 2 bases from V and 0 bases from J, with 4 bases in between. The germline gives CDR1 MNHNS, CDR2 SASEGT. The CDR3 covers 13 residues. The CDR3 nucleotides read TGTGCCAGCAGTGAACAGGCTAACTATGGCTACACCTTC. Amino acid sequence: CASSEQANYGYTF.

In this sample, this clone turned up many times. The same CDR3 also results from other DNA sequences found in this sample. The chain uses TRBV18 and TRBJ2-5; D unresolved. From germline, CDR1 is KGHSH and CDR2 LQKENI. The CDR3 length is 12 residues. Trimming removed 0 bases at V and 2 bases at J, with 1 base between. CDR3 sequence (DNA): TGTGCCAGCTCACCACCTCAAGAGACCCAGTACTTC. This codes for CASSPPQETQYF.

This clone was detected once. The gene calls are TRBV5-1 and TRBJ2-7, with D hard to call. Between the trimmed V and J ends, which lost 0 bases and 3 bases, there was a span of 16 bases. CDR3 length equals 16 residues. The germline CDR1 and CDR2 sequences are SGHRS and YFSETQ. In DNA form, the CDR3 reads TGCGCCAGCAGCTTGGGGGAAGGTTTTATAGGCTACGAGCAGTACTTC. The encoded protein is CASSLGEGFIGYEQYF. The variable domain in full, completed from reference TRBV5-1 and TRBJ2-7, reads KAGVTQTPRYLIKTRGQQVTLSCSPISGHRSVSWYQQTPGQGLQFLFEYFSETQRNKGNFPGRFSGRQFSNSRSEMNVSTLELGDSALYLCASSLGEGFIGYEQYFGPGTRLTVT.